This T cell receptor beta chain was sequenced for a study of cytomegalovirus exposure and HLA in healthy donors. Primers included in the PCR were 60 Vbeta and 13 Jbeta primers. The data were produced by immunoSEQ multiplex PCR, yet TCRdb's version contains in-frame clones alone and is incomplete. The sample has about 55,000 clones; 55% to 85% are singletons. Deletions cut 5 bases from V and 4 bases from J, with 11 bases between. Germline V gives CDR1 MNHNS, CDR2 SASEGT. This CDR3 is 13 amino acids long. Sequencing used PBMCs. The sequence was collected from a man aged 35 to 55 in good health and CMV-seropositive. The gene calls are TRBV6-1 and TRBJ1-1; no definite D call. CDR3 in amino acids: CASSPRSSTEAFF. CDR3 sequence (DNA): TGTGCCAGCAGTCCCCGGAGTAGCACTGAAGCTTTCTTT.